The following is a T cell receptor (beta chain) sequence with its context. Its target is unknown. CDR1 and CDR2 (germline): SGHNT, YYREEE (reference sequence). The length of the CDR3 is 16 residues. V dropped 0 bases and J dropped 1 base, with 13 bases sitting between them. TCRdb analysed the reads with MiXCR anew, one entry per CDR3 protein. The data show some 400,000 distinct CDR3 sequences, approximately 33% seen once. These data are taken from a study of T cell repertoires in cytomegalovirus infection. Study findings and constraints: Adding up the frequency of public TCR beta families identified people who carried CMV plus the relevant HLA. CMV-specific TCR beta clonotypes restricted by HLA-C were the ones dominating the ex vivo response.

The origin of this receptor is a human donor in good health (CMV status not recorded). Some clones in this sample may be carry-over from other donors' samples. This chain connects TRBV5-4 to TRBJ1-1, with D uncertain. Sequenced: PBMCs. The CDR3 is CASSLGQAAWNTEAFF. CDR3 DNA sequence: TGTGCCAGCAGCTTGGGGCAGGCCGCCTGGAACACTGAAGCTTTCTTT.